The 31 T cell receptor beta chains below were found in one sample sequenced in a study of beta chain features in type 1 diabetes. Overall study results and limits: In all four CD4+ subsets, TCRB CDR3 length was significantly, moderately reduced in type 1 diabetes.

Investigators reverse transcribed all isolated RNA, so they sequenced expressed TCRB transcripts. Some clones are missing from TCRdb's copy, which holds only in-frame ones; the method was immunoSEQ multiplex PCR. The data show fewer than 400,000 clones, roughly a tenth seen once. Antigen specificity for these receptors is unknown. Sample: central memory CD4+ T cells from blood. These receptors came from a man aged 25 to 45 with type 1 diabetes.

V is TRBV5-6 and J is TRBJ2-7; D perhaps matches TRBD1 (6 bases). The CDR3 runs 14 residues. Trimming took off 1 base at V and 0 bases at J, with 8 bases between the two ends. Germline V CDR1 and CDR2: SGHDT, YYEEEE. Here the CDR3 reads CASSLWGPSYEQYF. The CDR3 DNA sequence: TGTGCCAGCAGCTTGTGGGGGCCCTCCTACGAGCAGTACTTC.

For this clone: This sequence may be a read error, since a much larger clone differs from it by one base. The chain has TRBV18 and TRBJ2-3; 8 bases are a match to TRBD1. The CDR3 consists of 16 residues. Germline V lookup: CDR1 KGHSH, CDR2 LQKENI. CDR3 sequence: CASTPRGTGGTDTQYF. Here the CDR3 DNA reads TGTGCCAGCACACCAAGGGGGACAGGAGGGACAGATACGCAGTATTTT.

The rearrangement uses TRBV6-6 and TRBJ2-4; a weak D match, TRBD1 (7 bases). CDR3 length: 14 residues. Trimming took 2 bases from V and 8 from J, leaving 13 bases between them. Germline V gene sequence: CDR1 MNHNY, CDR2 SVGAGI (reference sequence). CDR3 region: CASSYPSGGHIQYF. As DNA, the CDR3 is TGTGCCAGCAGTTACCCGTCAGGGGGGCACATTCAGTACTTC.

This clone was observed a handful of times. V usage is TRBV30 and J usage is TRBJ1-1; D gene uncertain. CDR3 length: 13 residues. V was trimmed by 2 bases and J by 0 bases, leaving 7 bases between them. CDR1 GTSNPN and CDR2 SVGIG come from the germline V gene (reference sequence). The CDR3 reads CAWSSTVNTEAFF. The CDR3 DNA sequence: TGTGCCTGGAGTTCGACGGTGAACACTGAAGCTTTCTTT.

The rearrangement uses TRBV6-5 and TRBJ1-1; perhaps TRBD1 as D (5 bases). Per the germline V gene, CDR1 is MNHEY and CDR2 is SVGAGI. The CDR3 runs 14 residues. V was pared by 5 bases and J by 1 base, with 11 bases between. DNA for the CDR3: TGTGCCAGCAGTCTACGACAGAGGAACACTGAAGCTTTCTTT. Protein sequence: CASSLRQRNTEAFF.

DNA of the CDR3: TGTGCCAGCAGCTTAGGAGGTGAAGCTTTCTTT. Translating it yields CASSLGGEAFF. V gene TRBV7-2 combines with J gene TRBJ1-1, with no clear D. V dropped 1 base and J dropped 7 bases, with 4 bases sitting between them. Germline loops: CDR1 SGHTA, CDR2 FQGNSA. The CDR3 extends over 11 amino acids.

This clone showed up just a few times. The V gene is TRBV6-6, the J gene TRBJ2-6, with D unresolved. This CDR3 has 15 amino acids. The V end lost 3 bases, the J end lost 1 base, and 7 bases lay between the germline ends. The V gene's germline CDR1 is MNHNY and CDR2 SVGAGI (reference sequence). The CDR3 is CASSYIGSGANVLTF. The CDR3 DNA reads TGTGCCAGCAGTTATATAGGTTCTGGGGCCAACGTCCTGACTTTC.

This chain connects TRBV10-3 to TRBJ2-2; 13 bases match TRBD2. The CDR3 contains 18 residues. The ends lost 10 bases at V and 5 bases at J; junction bases unmatched: 16. CDR1 ENHRY and CDR2 SYGVKD come from the germline V gene. CDR3 DNA sequence: TGTGCCACGGGACTAGCGGGGACCTACGAACGTGAAACCGGGGAGCTGTTTTTT. This encodes CATGLAGTYERETGELFF.

This chain joins TRBV10-3 and TRBJ2-3; 11 bases align to TRBD2. This CDR3 is built from 15 residues. Germline V lookup: CDR1 ENHRY, CDR2 SYGVKD. The trim removed 5 bases at V and 2 bases at J, leaving 3 bases unmatched. The CDR3: CAISQTSGVTDTQYF. As DNA, the CDR3 is TGTGCCATCAGTCAGACTAGCGGGGTCACAGATACGCAGTATTTT.

There are a few counts of this clone. The rearrangement uses TRBV5-1 and TRBJ2-3; the match to TRBD2 covers 9 bases. Losses at the gene ends were 3 bases for V and 4 bases for J; bases not matched to a gene: 3. The germline V gene has CDR1 SGHRS and CDR2 YFSETQ. The CDR3 runs to 14 residues. The CDR3 loop is CASSSERGADTQYF. For the CDR3, the DNA is TGCGCCAGCAGCTCTGAGCGGGGGGCAGATACGCAGTATTTT.

The CDR3 spells CASSSGLVREQYF. CDR3 DNA sequence: TGTGCCAGCAGCTCGGGACTAGTTCGCGAGCAGTACTTC. The gene calls are TRBV11-2 and TRBJ2-7, with 8 bases that match TRBD2. Germline CDR1 SGHAT, CDR2 FQNNGV. With V trimmed by 4 bases and J by 6 bases, 5 bases remained unmatched. The CDR3 runs to 13 residues.

This chain uses TRBV28 with TRBJ1-2; D gene unclear. Deletions cut 8 bases from V and 8 bases from J, with 3 bases between. The CDR3 has 8 residues. Germline values: CDR1 MDHEN, CDR2 SYDVKM. The CDR3 loop is CASGGYTF. CDR3 sequence (DNA): TGTGCCAGCGGAGGCTACACCTTC.

This clone was observed a few times. This rearrangement joins TRBV4-3 to TRBJ2-2; 7 positions agree with TRBD1. The length of the CDR3 is 15 residues. The junction had 4 bases not matched to a gene; V was cut back by 3 bases and J by 3 bases. Germline lookup yields CDR1 LGHNA and CDR2 YSLEER. CDR3 residues: CASSQNRGDTGELFF. CDR3 DNA sequence: TGCGCCAGCAGCCAGAACAGGGGTGACACCGGGGAGCTGTTTTTT.

The chain uses TRBV7-9 and TRBJ1-1; 9 bases agree with TRBD1. With V trimmed by 5 bases and J by 5 bases, 9 bases remained unmatched. The CDR3 length is 15 residues. Germline V gene lookup returns CDR1 SEHNR and CDR2 FQNEAQ (reference sequence). As DNA, the CDR3 is TGTGCCAGCAGCCTGGGACAGGGAGGGTTAACTGAAGCTTTCTTT. Translation gives CASSLGQGGLTEAFF. The complete variable domain, with remaining parts taken from reference TRBV7-9 and TRBJ1-1, reads DTGVSQNPRHKITKRGQNVTFRCDPISEHNRLYWYRQTLGQGPEFLTYFQNEAQLEKSRLLSDRFSAERPKGSFSTLEIQRTEQGDSAMYLCASSLGQGGLTEAFFGQGTRLTVV.

This clone was picked up many times. The chain is built from TRBV7-9 and TRBJ1-1; maybe TRBD1 (5 bases). This CDR3 contains 12 residues. CDR1 is SEHNR and CDR2 is FQNEAQ in the germline V gene (reference sequence). Trimming cost V 8 bases and J 7 bases, with 14 bases left between them. The CDR3 sequence: CASGGRLLEAFF. The CDR3 DNA reads as TGTGCCAGCGGGGGGAGGCTACTTGAAGCTTTCTTT.

The chain is built from TRBV19 and TRBJ2-1; 8 nucleotides line up with TRBD2. The CDR3 is 14 residues long. The V gene's germline CDR1 is LNHDA and CDR2 SQIVND (reference sequence). V dropped 8 bases and J dropped 0; count of bases not matched to a gene: 3. CDR3 nucleotide sequence: TGTGCCAGTTCCGGGGGGGCCTCCTACAATGAGCAGTTCTTC. Amino acids: CASSGGASYNEQFF. The full variable domain, with the rest looked up from reference TRBV19 and TRBJ2-1, is DGGITQSPKYLFRKEGQNVTLSCEQNLNHDAMYWYRQDPGQGLRLIYYSQIVNDFQKGDIAEGYSVSREKKESFPLTVTSAQKNPTAFYLCASSGGASYNEQFFGPGTRLTVL.

The V gene is TRBV18, the J gene TRBJ2-7; no reliable D call. Germline V gene data show CDR1 as KGHSH and CDR2 as LQKENI. CDR3 length: 14 residues. The V end was cut by 3 bases, the J end by 0 bases, with 9 bases between. DNA of the CDR3: TGTGCCAGCTCACCGGACCGTACCTCCTACGAGCAGTACTTC. As protein: CASSPDRTSYEQYF. Variable domain in full (rest from reference TRBV18 and TRBJ2-7): NAGVMQNPRHLVRRRGQEARLRCSPMKGHSHVYWYRQLPEEGLKFMVYLQKENIIDESGMPKERFSAEFPKEGPSILRIQQVVRGDSAAYFCASSPDRTSYEQYFGPGTRLTVT.

The V call is TRBV10-3, the J call TRBJ2-2, with no clear D. Germline V gene data show CDR1 as ENHRY and CDR2 as SYGVKD. The V end lost 6 bases, the J end lost 6 bases, and 14 bases lay between the germline ends. This CDR3 has 14 residues. CDR3 sequence reads: CAISEAGRAGELFF. CDR3 bases: TGTGCCATCAGCGAGGCTGGCCGAGCCGGGGAGCTGTTTTTT.

This clone was recorded a few times. V and J are TRBV5-1 and TRBJ2-5; 7 bases align to TRBD1. Germline loops: CDR1 SGHRS, CDR2 YFSETQ. V gave up 2 bases and J gave up 2 bases; unmatched junction bases: 6. The length of the CDR3 is 15 residues. CDR3 DNA: TGCGCCAGCAGCTTACAGGGGTCGAGACAAGAGACCCAGTACTTC. It codes for CASSLQGSRQETQYF.

With respect to this clone: Within the sample, other DNA sequences also encode this same CDR3. The V and J genes are TRBV9 and TRBJ1-6, with D unclear. CDR3 size: 15 residues. V lost 0 bases to trimming and J lost 7 bases, with 11 bases between them. Germline V CDR1 and CDR2: SGDLS, YYNGEE. CDR3 DNA sequence: TGTGCCAGCAGCGTAGATCCGGGCGGGAATTCACCCCTCCACTTT. It translates to CASSVDPGGNSPLHF.

This clone showed up just a few times. This chain links TRBV9 with TRBJ1-2; unclear D gene. This CDR3 comprises 13 residues. Germline lookup yields CDR1 SGDLS and CDR2 YYNGEE. V was clipped by 0 bases and J by 6 bases, with 9 bases between them. The CDR3 DNA sequence: TGTGCCAGCAGCGTAGTTGGGTTCGATGGCTACACCTTC. This encodes CASSVVGFDGYTF.

This clone appeared a few times. This chain uses TRBV30 with TRBJ2-2; 7 positions agree with TRBD2. V gave up 2 bases and J gave up 6 bases; unmatched junction bases: 9. The CDR3 consists of 15 residues. Germline CDR1 is GTSNPN and CDR2 is SVGIG (reference sequence). Written as DNA, the CDR3 is TGTGCCTGGAGTAGCGGCGGGGGACGCGCCGGGGAGCTGTTTTTT. It specifies CAWSSGGGRAGELFF. The full variable domain, rest sourced from reference TRBV30 and TRBJ2-2, is SQTIHQWPATLVQPVGSPLSLECTVEGTSNPNLYWYRQAAGRGLQLLFYSVGIGQISSEVPQNLSASRPQDRQFILSSKKLLLSDSGFYLCAWSSGGGRAGELFFGEGSRLTVL.

This clone was detected only a few times. The rearrangement uses TRBV16 and TRBJ1-6, with D perhaps TRBD1 (5 bases). With 0 bases removed from V and 5 bases from J, the gap between germline ends came to 8 bases. The CDR3 contains 15 residues. Looked up from germline, CDR1 is KGHSY and CDR2 is FQNENV. CDR3 sequence reads: CASSQSAGNNSPLHF. In DNA, the CDR3 is TGTGCCAGCAGCCAATCGGCAGGGAATAATTCACCCCTCCACTTT. Combining the CDR3 with reference TRBV16 and TRBJ1-6 gives the whole variable domain GEEVAQTPKHLVRGEGQKAKLYCAPIKGHSYVFWYQQVLKNEFKFLISFQNENVFDETGMPKERFSAKCLPNSPCSLEIQATKLEDSAVYFCASSQSAGNNSPLHFGNGTRLTVT.

The chain employs TRBV10-2 and TRBJ2-2; 10 nucleotides align to TRBD2. Trimming at V came to 2 bases and at J to 1 base, leaving 1 base not matched to a gene. The CDR3 spans 16 residues. Per the germline V gene, CDR1 is WSHSY and CDR2 is SAAADI. The CDR3 sequence: CASSEGLAVNTGELFF. The CDR3, as DNA: TGCGCCAGCAGTGAGGGACTAGCGGTGAACACCGGGGAGCTGTTTTTT.

This clone was observed a handful of times. The chain is built from TRBV11-2 and TRBJ2-2, with D maybe TRBD2 (5 bases). V was pared by 10 bases and J by 8 bases, with 26 bases between. The CDR3 is 16 residues long. CDR1 is SGHAT and CDR2 is FQNNGV in the germline V gene. The CDR3 reads CATKPPGLPFGGELFF. CDR3 nucleotides: TGTGCCACCAAACCCCCCGGACTCCCATTCGGGGGGGAGCTGTTTTTT.

This clone has just a few counts. The chain joins TRBV4-1 to TRBJ1-6; weak D call: TRBD1 (6 bases). Germline CDR1 and CDR2: MGHRA and YSYEKL. V lost 0 bases, J lost 9 bases, and 15 bases lay in between. This CDR3 is built from 16 residues. This CDR3 is CASSQDLDRLSSPLHF. The DNA of the CDR3 is TGCGCCAGCAGCCAAGACCTGGACAGACTCTCTTCACCCCTCCACTTT.

This clone has just a few counts. This chain joins TRBV4-2 and TRBJ2-1; maybe TRBD2 (6 bases). Looked up from germline, CDR1 is LGHNA and CDR2 is YNFKEQ. The CDR3 extends over 17 amino acids. The ends were cut back, 1 base at V and 4 bases at J, with 17 bases in the middle. The CDR3 loop is CASSQGSAGRPYNEQFF. In DNA, the CDR3 is TGTGCCAGCAGCCAAGGGAGCGCGGGACGGCCATACAATGAGCAGTTCTTC.

A few counts support this clone. V usage is TRBV7-2 and J usage is TRBJ1-1; D uncertain. The V end lost 2 bases, the J end lost 0 bases, and 16 bases lay between the germline ends. CDR3 length: 17 residues. In germline, CDR1 is SGHTA, CDR2 FQGNSA. CDR3 bases: TGTGCCAGCAGCTTATACACCGGGTCATCCATGAACACTGAAGCTTTCTTT. As protein: CASSLYTGSSMNTEAFF. Based on the CDR3 plus reference TRBV7-2 and TRBJ1-1, the full variable domain is GAGVSQSPSNKVTEKGKDVELRCDPISGHTALYWYRQSLGQGLEFLIYFQGNSAPDKSGLPSDRFSAERTGGSVSTLTIQRTQQEDSAVYLCASSLYTGSSMNTEAFFGQGTRLTVV.

This chain connects TRBV15 to TRBJ2-1; TRBD2 aligns across 11 bases. This CDR3 is 15 amino acids long. Germline CDR1 reads LNHNV; CDR2 reads YYDKDF (reference sequence). V dropped 9 bases and J dropped 5; count of bases not matched to a gene: 9. The CDR3 nucleotides read TGTGCCACTGGCCTCTTAGCGGGGGGGCACAATGAGCAGTTCTTC. This codes for CATGLLAGGHNEQFF.

This clone was recorded many times. V gene TRBV2 combines with J gene TRBJ1-1, with a possible D match to TRBD1 (6 bases). This CDR3 comprises 12 residues. V dropped 2 bases and J dropped 11 bases, with 12 bases sitting between them. Germline-derived CDR1 and CDR2 are SNHLY and FYNNEI. The CDR3 sequence is CASSENARGAFF. DNA of the CDR3: TGTGCCAGCAGTGAAAATGCAAGGGGGGCTTTCTTT.

The genes are TRBV7-9 and TRBJ2-1, with 7 bases aligning to TRBD1. CDR3 length: 15 residues. Germline V gives CDR1 SEHNR, CDR2 FQNEAQ (reference sequence). The V segment lost 5 bases and the J segment 5 bases; nucleotides outside the gene matches: 9. CDR3 sequence (DNA): TGTGCCAGCAGCCCCCGGGGACAGCTCAACAATGAGCAGTTCTTC. Translating gives CASSPRGQLNNEQFF. Complete variable domain (other parts from reference TRBV7-9 and TRBJ2-1): DTGVSQNPRHKITKRGQNVTFRCDPISEHNRLYWYRQTLGQGPEFLTYFQNEAQLEKSRLLSDRFSAERPKGSFSTLEIQRTEQGDSAMYLCASSPRGQLNNEQFFGPGTRLTVL.